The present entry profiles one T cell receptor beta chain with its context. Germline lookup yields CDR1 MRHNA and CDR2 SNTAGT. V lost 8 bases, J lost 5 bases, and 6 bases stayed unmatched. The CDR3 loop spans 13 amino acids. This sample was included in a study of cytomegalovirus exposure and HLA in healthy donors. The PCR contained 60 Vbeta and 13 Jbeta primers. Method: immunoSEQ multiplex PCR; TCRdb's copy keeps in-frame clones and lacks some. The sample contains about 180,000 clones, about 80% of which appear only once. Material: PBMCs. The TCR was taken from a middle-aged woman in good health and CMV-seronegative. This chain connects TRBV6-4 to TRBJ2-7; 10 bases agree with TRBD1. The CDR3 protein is CASSRDRGHEQYF. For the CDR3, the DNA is TGTGCCAGCTCCCGGGACAGGGGCCACGAGCAGTACTTC.